This is a list of T cell receptor beta chains from one sample in a study of T cells after yellow fever vaccination. TCRdb re-derived calls from the 5' RACE reads in MiXCR, one entry per CDR3 protein. Of about 260,000 distinct CDR3 sequences in the sample, about 5.2% were seen once. The sample here was CD4+ T cells sorted from PBMCs, taken on the day of the yellow fever booster vaccination. The receptor source for this set is a man aged 18 to 29 who received the YFV17D yellow fever vaccine. The CDR3 runs from the conserved cysteine through the conserved F or W. The D gene is left open where the match is weak. A clone size is listed for some rows: how often the clone was seen (once, few, many), or a class if it is expanded.

>few|NA|TRBJ2-1|TRBV5-4
CASSTGTLYNEQFF
TGTGCCAGCAGCACCGGGACTCTGTACAATGAGCAGTTCTTC
>NA|NA|TRBJ1-2|TRBV12-3/TRBV12-4
CASRLGYGYTF
TGTGCCAGCAGGCTAGGCTATGGCTACACCTTC
>NA|NA|TRBJ2-5|TRBV24-1
CATSDIQETQYF
TGTGCCACCAGTGATATACAAGAGACCCAGTACTTC
>few|NA|TRBJ1-2|TRBV12-3/TRBV12-4
CASSSRRVGREKLGYTF
TGTGCCAGCAGTTCCAGAAGGGTCGGCAGGGAAAAACTTGGCTACACCTTC
>many|NA|TRBJ1-5|TRBV10-3
CAIRGQSNQPQHF
TGTGCCATCAGAGGACAGTCCAATCAGCCCCAGCATTTT
>many|NA|TRBJ1-5|TRBV12-3/TRBV12-4
CASSLMWQPQHF
TGTGCCAGCAGTTTAATGTGGCAGCCCCAGCATTTT
>many|TRBD1|TRBJ1-5|TRBV6-6
CASRSGTDNQPQHF
TGTGCCAGCAGGTCCGGGACAGACAATCAGCCCCAGCATTTT
>many|NA|TRBJ2-2|TRBV6-4
CASSDSGRYTGELFF
TGTGCCAGCAGTGACTCGGGACGGTACACCGGGGAGCTGTTTTTT
>many|NA|TRBJ1-2|TRBV6-6
CASSTGRVYGYTF
TGTGCCAGCAGTACCGGCAGGGTGTATGGCTACACCTTC
>few|NA|TRBJ1-2|TRBV28
CASSPRRAMYYGYTF
TGTGCCAGCAGTCCCCGACGGGCGATGTACTATGGCTACACCTTC
>few|NA|TRBJ2-5|TRBV7-9
CASSYARGTLQETQYF
TGTGCCAGCAGCTACGCAAGGGGCACGTTACAAGAGACCCAGTACTTC
>few|NA|TRBJ1-1|TRBV29-1
CSVEGFGTEAFF
TGCAGCGTTGAAGGGTTTGGCACTGAAGCTTTCTTT
>many|NA|TRBJ2-3|TRBV5-1
CASSFQGIGTDTQYF
TGCGCCAGCAGCTTCCAGGGGATAGGCACAGATACGCAGTATTTT
>NA|TRBD2|TRBJ2-1|TRBV2
CANLAGVGQFF
TGTGCCAATCTAGCGGGGGTAGGGCAGTTCTTC
>few|NA|TRBJ1-2|TRBV18
CASSFWTLSHNGYTF
TGTGCCAGCTCATTTTGGACACTCTCGCATAATGGCTACACCTTC
>few|NA|TRBJ2-5|TRBV2
CASSVPGTQYF
TGTGCCAGCAGTGTCCCGGGGACCCAGTACTTC
>many|TRBD2|TRBJ2-3|TRBV5-5
CASSHPAGDDTQYF
TGTGCCAGCAGCCATCCAGCGGGGGACGATACGCAGTATTTT
>many|TRBD1|TRBJ1-2|TRBV2
CASTRDREANYGYTF
TGTGCCAGCACCAGAGACAGGGAAGCTAACTATGGCTACACCTTC